A single sample is the source of the 30 T cell receptor beta chains below, sequenced in a study of shared clonotypes between healthy human individuals. TCRdb's table, derived via immunoSEQ multiplex PCR, lists solely in-frame clones and lacks some. This repertoire shows 950,000 to 1,300,000 clones, roughly 80% found once; its top ten account for approximately 1.5%. The sequenced sample consisted of memory CD4+ T cells sorted from blood. Subset: CD45RA-negative fraction. These receptors were collected from a man younger than 30 in good health.

The chain is built from TRBV5-1 and TRBJ2-7; D possibly corresponds to TRBD1 (6 bases). V was clipped by 4 bases and J by 1 base, with 12 bases between them. In germline, CDR1 is SGHRS, CDR2 YFSETQ. The length of the CDR3 is 14 residues. The CDR3 nucleotides read TGCGCCAGCAGCCAGGACAGCAGTTCCTACGAGCAGTACTTC. This gives the protein CASSQDSSSYEQYF. The variable domain in full, completed from reference TRBV5-1 and TRBJ2-7, reads KAGVTQTPRYLIKTRGQQVTLSCSPISGHRSVSWYQQTPGQGLQFLFEYFSETQRNKGNFPGRFSGRQFSNSRSEMNVSTLELGDSALYLCASSQDSSSYEQYFGPGTRLTVT.

This sequence joins TRBV10-1 and TRBJ1-1; D is unclear. There are 13 residues in the CDR3. Germline assignment: CDR1 WNHNN and CDR2 SYGVQD (reference sequence). The ends were cut back, 3 bases at V and 3 bases at J, with 8 bases in the middle. CDR3 in DNA: TGCGCCAGCAGTGATGGGAGGCACACTGAAGCTTTCTTT. It encodes CASSDGRHTEAFF.

The chain couples TRBV6-1 to TRBJ2-6; 8 bases agree with TRBD1. CDR3 size: 14 residues. The germline CDR1 and CDR2 sequences are MNHNS and SASEGT. Unmatched junction bases numbered 2, after V lost 8 bases and J lost 2 bases. The CDR3 region has the DNA TGTGCCAGCGGACAGGGAGCTGGGGCCAACGTCCTGACTTTC. Translating it yields CASGQGAGANVLTF.

The CDR3 here is CASRRTGGHIQYF. CDR3 nucleotides: TGTGCCAGCAGACGGACAGGGGGGCACATTCAGTACTTC. The rearrangement joins TRBV11-2 to TRBJ2-4, with 10 nucleotides matching TRBD1. The CDR3 runs to 13 residues. J was trimmed by 8 bases and V by 6 bases; bases with no gene match: 4. Per the germline V gene, CDR1 is SGHAT and CDR2 is FQNNGV.

The chain couples TRBV2 to TRBJ2-5, with 8 bases aligning to TRBD2. CDR1 and CDR2 (germline): SNHLY, FYNNEI. V gave up 7 bases and J gave up 10 bases; unmatched junction bases: 2. The length of the CDR3 is 10 residues. As DNA, the CDR3 is TGTGCCAGCACCCTAGCGGGCCAGTACTTC. Encoded protein: CASTLAGQYF.

With regard to this clone: Compared with germline, one end of the junction differs, possibly owing to a read error. The chain recombines TRBV6-1 with TRBJ2-1; possibly TRBD2 for D (6 bases). Germline values: CDR1 MNHNS, CDR2 SASEGT. This CDR3 has 14 amino acids. CDR3 loop: CASSAQTSGTEGLF. The CDR3 region has the DNA TGTGCCAGCAGCGCACAAACTTCCGGGACGGAGGGACTCTTC.

In this sample, this clone turned up once. The chain carries TRBV6-6 and TRBJ2-7; D is tentatively TRBD1 or TRBD2 (5 bases each). V was cut by 5 bases and J by 5 bases, with 13 bases left in between. This CDR3 comprises 13 residues. The germline CDR1 and CDR2 sequences are MNHNY and SVGAGI (reference sequence). The DNA for the CDR3 is TGTGCCAGCAGTCCGCCCGGGACCGACGAGCAGTACTTC. Its translation: CASSPPGTDEQYF.

This rearrangement joins TRBV7-9 to TRBJ2-4, with 10 bases identical to TRBD1. With V trimmed by 5 bases and J by 6 bases, 13 bases remained unmatched. The CDR3 is made up of 17 amino acids. Germline CDR1 is SEHNR and CDR2 is FQNEAQ (reference sequence). The CDR3 nucleotides read TGTGCCAGCAGCGCCGGGACAGGGGTCGGGAGTGTAAACATTCAGTACTTC. Its translation is CASSAGTGVGSVNIQYF.

The CDR3 loop is CASSPGLTYQETQYF. The CDR3 coding sequence is TGTGCCAGCAGCCCGGGACTCACGTACCAAGAGACCCAGTACTTC. V and J are TRBV5-8 and TRBJ2-5; tentative D call: TRBD2 (6 bases). This CDR3 spans 15 amino acids. In germline, CDR1 is SGHTS, CDR2 YDEGEE. Trimming took off 4 bases at V and 0 bases at J, with 13 bases between the two ends.

This clone occurred a few times. The rearrangement links TRBV7-8 to TRBJ1-3; D not resolved. With 5 bases removed from V and 0 bases from J, the gap between germline ends came to 5 bases. CDR1 is SGHVS, CDR2 FQNEAQ, per germline. The CDR3 has 13 residues. The DNA of the CDR3 is TGTGCCAGCAGCGATTACTCTGGAAACACCATATATTTT. Amino acids: CASSDYSGNTIYF.

V usage is TRBV11-1 and J usage is TRBJ1-1; D may be TRBD1 (6 bases). The CDR3 spans 14 residues. Trimming removed 9 bases from V and 1 base from J, with 15 bases in between. Per germline, CDR1 SGHAT and CDR2 FQDESV (reference sequence). Here the CDR3 DNA reads TGTGCCAGTCGAAATACACAGGGGAACACTGAAGCTTTCTTT. Its translation: CASRNTQGNTEAFF.

This chain joins TRBV6-5 and TRBJ2-2; D uncertain. The V end was cut by 3 bases, the J end by 0 bases, with 8 bases between. From germline, CDR1 is MNHEY and CDR2 SVGAGI. The CDR3 loop spans 15 amino acids. The CDR3 DNA sequence: TGTGCCAGCAGTTATACGTGGGCGAACACCGGGGAGCTGTTTTTT. It specifies CASSYTWANTGELFF.

This sequence joins TRBV7-9 and TRBJ2-7, with a tentative D call TRBD1 (6 bases). CDR3 length: 15 residues. Trimming removed 4 bases from V and 2 bases from J, with 15 bases in between. Germline-derived CDR1 and CDR2 are SEHNR and FQNEAQ (reference sequence). The CDR3 DNA reads TGTGCCAGCAGCTCTAGGACAGTGCTGGCCTACGAGCAGTACTTC. The encoded protein is CASSSRTVLAYEQYF.

The V gene is TRBV30, the J gene TRBJ1-3; D is uncertain. The germline V gene has CDR1 GTSNPN and CDR2 SVGIG (reference sequence). The CDR3 sequence is 17 residues long. V was pared by 0 bases and J by 0 bases, with 15 bases between. CDR3 sequence: CAWSVSDRAYSGNTIYF. The DNA of the CDR3 is TGTGCCTGGAGTGTATCCGATAGGGCGTACTCTGGAAACACCATATATTTT.

In its sample, this clone was seen once. The rearrangement uses TRBV18 and TRBJ2-3; no firm D call. This CDR3 has 15 amino acids. The germline CDR1 and CDR2 sequences are KGHSH and LQKENI. V lost 0 bases, J lost 7 bases, and 14 bases lay in between. CDR3 region: CASSPPSAERNTQYF. The CDR3 DNA reads as TGTGCCAGCTCACCACCTTCGGCGGAAAGGAATACGCAGTATTTT.

The gene calls are TRBV4-3 and TRBJ1-6; the D is unclear. V was pared by 0 bases and J by 0 bases, with 9 bases between. This CDR3 contains 17 residues. CDR1 and CDR2 from the germline V gene are LGHNA and YSLEER. For the CDR3, the DNA is TGCGCCAGCAGCCAAGATGGGGTTAGCTCCTATAATTCACCCCTCCACTTT. This encodes CASSQDGVSSYNSPLHF.

This chain uses TRBV18 with TRBJ1-2, with D possibly matching TRBD1 (5 bases). Germline CDR1 reads KGHSH; CDR2 reads LQKENI. CDR3 length: 13 residues. Trimming removed 4 bases from V and 0 bases from J, with 6 bases in between. The CDR3 loop reads CASSQGTNYGYTF. CDR3 coding DNA: TGTGCCAGCTCACAGGGGACTAACTATGGCTACACCTTC.

The V and J genes are TRBV5-6 and TRBJ2-5, with 11 bases fitting TRBD2. V trimming: 4 bases; J trimming: 5 bases; junction bases outside the gene matches: 10. The CDR3 loop spans 16 amino acids. Germline V gene lookup returns CDR1 SGHDT and CDR2 YYEEEE. The CDR3 bases are TGTGCCAGCAGCACGACTAGCGGGAAGGGGAGGGAGACCCAGTACTTC. It yields the protein CASSTTSGKGRETQYF.

The rearrangement joins TRBV11-2 to TRBJ2-7; 10 positions match TRBD2. J lost 2 bases, V lost 5 bases, and 6 bases had no gene match. Germline V CDR1 and CDR2: SGHAT, FQNNGV. There are 15 residues in the CDR3. The CDR3 DNA reads TGTGCCAGCAGCCTCCAACTAGCGGGACCCTACGAGCAGTACTTC. It encodes CASSLQLAGPYEQYF.

This clone was observed a single time. The chain joins TRBV28 to TRBJ1-1; TRBD1 matches 8 bases. The trim removed 5 bases at V and 8 bases at J, leaving 13 bases unmatched. This CDR3 spans 15 amino acids. Germline values: CDR1 MDHEN, CDR2 SYDVKM. CDR3 nucleotides: TGTGCCAGCAGTCCACACGGACAGGGAGGCGGGGAAGCTTTCTTT. It translates to CASSPHGQGGGEAFF.

The chain employs TRBV5-6 and TRBJ1-1, with D unresolved. CDR3 size: 15 residues. Per the germline V gene, CDR1 is SGHDT and CDR2 is YYEEEE. The V end lost 2 bases, the J end lost 5 bases, and 16 bases lay between the germline ends. DNA of the CDR3: TGTGCCAGCAGCTTCCGCCCCTTCACAGTAACTGAAGCTTTCTTT. Encoded protein: CASSFRPFTVTEAFF.

The chain uses TRBV10-3 and TRBJ2-1; 8 bases are shared with TRBD2. Germline V CDR1 and CDR2: ENHRY, SYGVKD. This CDR3 is built from 14 residues. V shed 6 bases, J shed 5 bases, and the junction held 6 bases outside the gene matches. In DNA, the CDR3 is TGTGCCATCAGGGGTGGACTAGCAGACAATGAGCAGTTCTTC. This sequence encodes CAIRGGLADNEQFF.

The V and J genes are TRBV30 and TRBJ1-1, with a weak D call TRBD1 (5 bases). CDR1 and CDR2 from the germline V gene are GTSNPN and SVGIG (reference sequence). The CDR3 is 13 residues long. The V and J ends lost 3 bases and 3 bases respectively, with 11 bases between them. This chain's CDR3 is CAWRDMGDTEAFF. The CDR3 DNA is TGTGCCTGGAGAGACATGGGGGACACTGAAGCTTTCTTT.

The chain employs TRBV5-1 and TRBJ1-1, with a weak D call TRBD1 (5 bases). Trimming took off 0 bases at V and 5 bases at J, with 20 bases between the two ends. The CDR3 sequence is 17 residues long. The germline CDR1 and CDR2 sequences are SGHRS and YFSETQ. In DNA form, the CDR3 reads TGCGCCAGCAGCTTGGGTAGCGACAGACCCTCCGGGACTGAAGCTTTCTTT. It translates to CASSLGSDRPSGTEAFF.

This rearrangement joins TRBV5-8 to TRBJ2-3; D is unclear. V was trimmed by 4 bases and J by 3 bases, leaving 9 bases between them. The CDR3 totals 13 residues. Germline CDR1 reads SGHTS; CDR2 reads YDEGEE. The CDR3 DNA is TGTGCCAGCAGCATCCCACGGACAGATACGCAGTATTTT. Protein sequence: CASSIPRTDTQYF. Together with reference TRBV5-8 and TRBJ2-3, the CDR3 gives the full variable domain: EAGVTQSPTHLIKTRGQQATLRCSPISGHTSVYWYQQALGLGLQFLLWYDEGEERNRGNFPPRFSGRQFPNYSSELNVNALELEDSALYLCASSIPRTDTQYFGPGTRLTVL.

The rearrangement links TRBV5-1 to TRBJ1-3; no firm D call. Trimming removed 0 bases from V and 0 bases from J, with 10 bases in between. Looked up from germline, CDR1 is SGHRS and CDR2 is YFSETQ. The CDR3 is made up of 16 amino acids. The CDR3 sequence is CASSLESVVSGNTIYF. Written as DNA, the CDR3 is TGCGCCAGCAGCTTGGAGTCGGTGGTCTCTGGAAACACCATATATTTT.

The chain employs TRBV27 and TRBJ1-6, with D tentatively TRBD1 (5 bases). The CDR3 extends over 13 amino acids. The ends were cut back, 2 bases at V and 9 bases at J, with 8 bases in the middle. CDR1 is MNHEY, CDR2 SMNVEV, per germline (reference sequence). Here the CDR3 reads CASSLRGTSPLHF. DNA of the CDR3: TGTGCCAGCAGTTTAAGAGGGACTTCACCCCTCCACTTT.

The rearrangement links TRBV19 to TRBJ2-3; tentative D call: TRBD1 (6 bases). The CDR3 extends over 14 amino acids. The germline CDR1 and CDR2 sequences are LNHDA and SQIVND (reference sequence). V was trimmed by 4 bases and J by 2 bases, leaving 10 bases between them. The CDR3 DNA reads as TGTGCCAGTAGTAAGACAGGACTCACAGATACGCAGTATTTT. Its translation: CASSKTGLTDTQYF.

The rearrangement links TRBV7-6 to TRBJ2-2, with 10 bases matching TRBD2. Germline lookup yields CDR1 SGHVS and CDR2 FNYEAQ. This CDR3 is built from 15 residues. Trimming removed 5 bases from V and 4 bases from J; junction bases left unmatched: 4. The CDR3 here is CASSPSGSVTGELFF. CDR3 nucleotide sequence: TGTGCCAGCAGCCCTAGCGGGAGCGTCACCGGGGAGCTGTTTTTT. Based on the CDR3 plus reference TRBV7-6 and TRBJ2-2, the full variable domain is GAGVSQSPRYKVTKRGQDVALRCDPISGHVSLYWYRQALGQGPEFLTYFNYEAQQDKSGLPNDRFSAERPEGSISTLTIQRTEQRDSAMYRCASSPSGSVTGELFFGEGSRLTVL.

This clone was counted a few times. Other DNA sequences of this sample code for an identical CDR3. The CDR3 here is CATGGGATNEKLFF. The DNA for the CDR3 is TGTGCCACCGGCGGGGGCGCAACTAATGAAAAACTGTTTTTT. The chain employs TRBV10-3 and TRBJ1-4, with D perhaps TRBD1 (6 bases). Germline CDR1 reads ENHRY; CDR2 reads SYGVKD. This CDR3 is built from 14 residues. V was clipped by 10 bases and J by 0 bases, with 12 bases between them.